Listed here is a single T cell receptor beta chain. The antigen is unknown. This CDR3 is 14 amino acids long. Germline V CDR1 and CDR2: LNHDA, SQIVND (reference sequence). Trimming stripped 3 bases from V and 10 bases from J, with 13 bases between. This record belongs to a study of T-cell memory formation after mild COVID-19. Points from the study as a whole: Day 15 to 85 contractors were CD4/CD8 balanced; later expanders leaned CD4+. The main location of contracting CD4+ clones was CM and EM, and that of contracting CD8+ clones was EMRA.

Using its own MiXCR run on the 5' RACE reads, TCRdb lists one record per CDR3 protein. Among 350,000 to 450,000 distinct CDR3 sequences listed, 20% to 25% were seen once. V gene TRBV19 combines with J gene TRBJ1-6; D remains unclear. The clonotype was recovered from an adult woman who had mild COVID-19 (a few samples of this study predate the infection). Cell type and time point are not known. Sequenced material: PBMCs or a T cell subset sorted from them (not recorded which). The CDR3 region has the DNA TGTGCCAGTAGTATCGGTCCCTCAAGCTCACCCCTCCACTTT. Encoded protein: CASSIGPSSSPLHF.